The source of this TCR beta chain is a study of blood T cell repertoires in COVID-19. In the study overall: Whether acute or convalescent, the COVID-19 samples came from the United States, Italy and Spain. PBMCs, B-cell-depleted T cells, or T cells provided the cDNA or gDNA that made up the material.

Study processing details: Nucleated cell number was recorded as an estimate derived from reference gene primer amplification. Here immunoSEQ multiplex PCR was the method, and the copy in TCRdb shows in-frame clones only, minus some. V, J and clone size derive from that table, while D and trimming were established from the DNA sequence. The sample consists of about 68,000 clones, approximately 90% of them appearing once. The sequence came from a woman aged 55-70 years with active COVID-19. The sequenced sample was peripheral blood.

CDR3 region: CASSSQKNLNTEAFF. The CDR3, as DNA: TGTGCCAGCAGCTCACAGAAAAATCTGAACACTGAAGCTTTCTTT. The J gene is TRBJ1-1, the V gene TRBV7-9, with D unclear. This CDR3 is built from 15 residues. The germline V and J ends were trimmed by 4 bases and 0 bases, with 12 bases remaining between them. CDR1 is SEHNR, CDR2 FQNEAQ, per germline (reference sequence).